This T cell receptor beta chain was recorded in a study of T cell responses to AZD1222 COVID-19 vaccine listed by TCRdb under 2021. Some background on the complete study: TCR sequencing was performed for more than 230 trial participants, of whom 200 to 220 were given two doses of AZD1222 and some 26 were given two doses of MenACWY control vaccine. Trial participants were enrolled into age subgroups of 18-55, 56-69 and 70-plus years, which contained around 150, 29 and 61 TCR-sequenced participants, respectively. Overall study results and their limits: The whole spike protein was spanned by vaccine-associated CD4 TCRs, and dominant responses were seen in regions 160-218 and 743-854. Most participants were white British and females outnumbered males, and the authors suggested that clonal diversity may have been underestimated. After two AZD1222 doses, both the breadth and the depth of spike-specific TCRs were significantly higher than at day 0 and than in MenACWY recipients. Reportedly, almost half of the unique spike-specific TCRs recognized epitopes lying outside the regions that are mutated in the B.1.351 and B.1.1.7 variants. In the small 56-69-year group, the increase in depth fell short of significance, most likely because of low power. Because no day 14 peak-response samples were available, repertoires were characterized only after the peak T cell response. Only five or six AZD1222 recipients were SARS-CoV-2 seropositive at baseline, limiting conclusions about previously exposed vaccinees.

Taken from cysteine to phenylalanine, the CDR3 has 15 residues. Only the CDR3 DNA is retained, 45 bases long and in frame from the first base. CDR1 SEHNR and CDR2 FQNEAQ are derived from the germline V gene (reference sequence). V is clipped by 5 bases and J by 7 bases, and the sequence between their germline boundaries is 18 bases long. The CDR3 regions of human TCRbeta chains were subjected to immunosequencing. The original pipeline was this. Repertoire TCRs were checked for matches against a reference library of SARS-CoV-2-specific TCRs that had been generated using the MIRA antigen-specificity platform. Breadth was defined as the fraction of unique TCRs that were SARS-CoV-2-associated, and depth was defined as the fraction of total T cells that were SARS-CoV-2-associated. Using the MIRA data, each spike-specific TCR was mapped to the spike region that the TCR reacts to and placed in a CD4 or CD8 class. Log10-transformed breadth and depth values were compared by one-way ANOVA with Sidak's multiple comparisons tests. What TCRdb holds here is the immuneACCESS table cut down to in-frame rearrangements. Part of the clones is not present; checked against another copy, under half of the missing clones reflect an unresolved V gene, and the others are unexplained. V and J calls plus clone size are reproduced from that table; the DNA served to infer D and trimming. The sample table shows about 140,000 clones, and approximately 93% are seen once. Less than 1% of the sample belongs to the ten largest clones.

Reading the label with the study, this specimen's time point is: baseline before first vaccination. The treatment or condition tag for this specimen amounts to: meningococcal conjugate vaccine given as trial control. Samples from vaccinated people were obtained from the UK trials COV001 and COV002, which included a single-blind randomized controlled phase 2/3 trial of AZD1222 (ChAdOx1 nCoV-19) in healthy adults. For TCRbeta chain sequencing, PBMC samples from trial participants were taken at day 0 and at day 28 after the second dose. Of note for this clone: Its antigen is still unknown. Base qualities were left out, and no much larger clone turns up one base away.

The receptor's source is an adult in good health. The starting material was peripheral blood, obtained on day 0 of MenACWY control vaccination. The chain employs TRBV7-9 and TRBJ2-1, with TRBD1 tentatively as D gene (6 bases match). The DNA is TGTGCCAGCAGCAGTAAACAGGGTGAAAGGAATGAGCAGTTCTTC. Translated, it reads CASSSKQGERNEQFF.